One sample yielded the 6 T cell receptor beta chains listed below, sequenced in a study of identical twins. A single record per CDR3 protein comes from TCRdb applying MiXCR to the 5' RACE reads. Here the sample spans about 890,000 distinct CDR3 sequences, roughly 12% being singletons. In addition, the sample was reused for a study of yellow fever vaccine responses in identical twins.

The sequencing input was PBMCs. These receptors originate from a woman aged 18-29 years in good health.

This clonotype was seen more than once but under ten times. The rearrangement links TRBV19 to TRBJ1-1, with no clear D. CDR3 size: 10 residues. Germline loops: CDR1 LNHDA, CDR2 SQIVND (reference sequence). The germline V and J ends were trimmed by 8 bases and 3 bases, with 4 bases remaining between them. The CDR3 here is CASADTEAFF. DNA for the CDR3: TGTGCCAGTGCGGACACTGAAGCTTTCTTT.

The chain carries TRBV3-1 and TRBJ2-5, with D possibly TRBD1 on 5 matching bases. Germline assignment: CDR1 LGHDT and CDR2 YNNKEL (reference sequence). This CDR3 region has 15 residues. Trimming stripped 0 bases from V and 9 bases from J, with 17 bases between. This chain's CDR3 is CASSQDGPSIGAQYF. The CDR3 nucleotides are TGTGCCAGCAGCCAAGACGGGCCCTCAATAGGGGCCCAGTACTTC.

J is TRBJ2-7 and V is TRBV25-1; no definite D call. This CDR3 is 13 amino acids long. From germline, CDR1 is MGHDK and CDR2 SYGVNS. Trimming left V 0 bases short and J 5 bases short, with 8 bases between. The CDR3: CASSEYWTDEQYF. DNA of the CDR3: TGTGCCAGCAGTGAATATTGGACGGACGAGCAGTACTTC.

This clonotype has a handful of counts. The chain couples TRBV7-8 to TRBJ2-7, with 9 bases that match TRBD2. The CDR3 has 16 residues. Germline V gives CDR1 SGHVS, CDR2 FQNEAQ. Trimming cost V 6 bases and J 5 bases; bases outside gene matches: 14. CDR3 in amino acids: CASRQGGGTSSHEQYF. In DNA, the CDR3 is TGTGCCAGCAGACAAGGAGGCGGGACTAGCAGCCACGAGCAGTACTTC.

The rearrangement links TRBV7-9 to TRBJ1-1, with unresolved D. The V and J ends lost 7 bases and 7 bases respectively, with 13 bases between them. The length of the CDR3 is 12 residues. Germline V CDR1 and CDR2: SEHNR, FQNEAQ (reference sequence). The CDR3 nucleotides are TGTGCCAGCACTCCGAAGCTGGGTGAAGCTTTCTTT. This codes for CASTPKLGEAFF.

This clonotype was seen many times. The CDR3, as DNA: TGTGCCAGCAGCTCCATTATACACGAGCAGTTCTTC. Residues: CASSSIIHEQFF. The rearrangement links TRBV11-2 to TRBJ2-1; D not resolved. Trimming shortened V by 4 bases and J by 10 bases, and 11 bases separated the two germline ends. This CDR3 comprises 12 residues. Germline V lookup: CDR1 SGHAT, CDR2 FQNNGV.